This T cell receptor beta chain was identified during a study of T cells after yellow fever vaccination. As for the study in general: Preparation of fractions with low cell numbers was performed using SMART-Seq v4 Ultra Low Input.

Notes on the study in general: Reappearance after the booster was seen for most primary-vaccination clones, at more than 95% CD4 and about 90% CD8. The secondary response showed a weaker magnitude and a faster peak, day 5 versus 15. Within FACS-sorted repertoires, abundant clonotypes contaminating from the bulk population could be present.

One entry per CDR3 protein results from TCRdb running MiXCR on the 5' RACE reads. This sample yields hundreds of thousands of distinct CDR3 sequences, of which more than 9% are seen a single time; more than 13% belongs to the top ten. Worth noting for this clonotype: Its antigen remains unknown.

The sequences come from PBMCs, collected on the day of the yellow fever booster vaccination. The sequence came from a man aged 25-40 years who received the YFV17D yellow fever vaccine.

The CDR3 loop is CASSFGRRSTEQYF. Here the CDR3 DNA reads TGTGCCAGCAGTTTTGGGAGGCGGTCGACCGAGCAGTACTTC. V usage is TRBV28 and J usage is TRBJ2-7; D perhaps matches TRBD2 (6 bases). This CDR3 spans 14 amino acids. V lost 3 bases to trimming and J lost 6 bases, with 15 bases between them. From germline, CDR1 is MDHEN and CDR2 SYDVKM.